These 21 T cell receptor beta chains were all obtained from the same sample, sequenced in a study of beta chain features in type 1 diabetes. Regarding the study as a whole: A moderate, significant TCRB CDR3 shortening appeared in type 1 diabetes across four CD4+ subsets.

Antigens for these TCRs are unknown. Expressed TCRB transcripts got sequenced, as all isolated RNA was reverse transcribed. Sequencing was performed with immunoSEQ multiplex PCR; in TCRdb, only in-frame clones are kept and a portion is missing. The table has some 140,000 clones, 7% to 10% seen once. Sequenced input: central memory CD4+ T cells from blood. The receptors here all came from a man in his thirties or forties with type 1 diabetes.

The gene calls are TRBV7-2 and TRBJ2-7, with a weak D call TRBD1 (6 bases). The germline CDR1 and CDR2 sequences are SGHTA and FQGNSA. V was pared by 5 bases and J by 3 bases, with 14 bases between. CDR3 length: 14 amino acids. CDR3 amino acids: CASSVIQGIYEQYF. The CDR3 nucleotides read TGTGCCAGCAGCGTAATACAGGGTATCTACGAGCAGTACTTC.

A few counts support this clone. The chain recombines TRBV6-6 with TRBJ1-6; D gene unclear. With 3 bases removed from V and 9 bases from J, the gap between germline ends came to 6 bases. This CDR3 has 12 residues. CDR1 and CDR2 (germline): MNHNY, SVGAGI (reference sequence). CDR3 region: CASSYEGSPLHF. The DNA for the CDR3 is TGTGCCAGCAGTTATGAGGGTTCACCCCTCCACTTT.

The V call is TRBV5-4, the J call TRBJ2-3; D possibly corresponds to TRBD1 (6 bases). Germline loops: CDR1 SGHNT, CDR2 YYREEE (reference sequence). The CDR3 contains 14 residues. V was pared by 3 bases and J by 2 bases, with 10 bases between. CDR3 sequence (DNA): TGTGCCAGCAGCTCTAGGACAGTCACAGATACGCAGTATTTT. Amino acid sequence: CASSSRTVTDTQYF.

The rearrangement joins TRBV6-6 to TRBJ2-4, with a possible D match to TRBD2 (5 bases). Germline CDR1 reads MNHNY; CDR2 reads SVGAGI (reference sequence). The CDR3 is 15 amino acids. V was trimmed by 2 bases and J by 1 base, leaving 9 bases between them. CDR3 DNA sequence: TGTGCCAGCAGTTACGGAGGTAGCGCCAAAAACATTCAGTACTTC. Amino acid sequence: CASSYGGSAKNIQYF.

V usage is TRBV5-1 and J usage is TRBJ2-1; unclear D gene. Germline CDR1 reads SGHRS; CDR2 reads YFSETQ. The CDR3 covers 16 residues. The germline V and J ends were trimmed by 0 bases and 10 bases, with 20 bases remaining between them. DNA for the CDR3: TGCGCCAGCAGCTTGGATTTTATTAGTATAGGTAGCGAGCAGTTCTTC. It translates to CASSLDFISIGSEQFF.

This clone has a handful of counts. This chain uses TRBV7-9 with TRBJ1-2, with 8 bases aligning to TRBD1. Unmatched junction bases numbered 7, after V lost 6 bases and J lost 4 bases. Germline V gives CDR1 SEHNR, CDR2 FQNEAQ (reference sequence). CDR3 length equals 14 residues. DNA of the CDR3: TGTGCCAGCAGTGCGACAGGGGAGGGCTATGGCTACACCTTC. Protein sequence: CASSATGEGYGYTF.

This clone was counted only a few times. The J gene is TRBJ2-3, the V gene TRBV2; 11 bases are a match to TRBD2. There are 15 residues in the CDR3. With V trimmed by 8 bases and J by 2 bases, 6 bases remained unmatched. The V gene's germline CDR1 is SNHLY and CDR2 FYNNEI. The CDR3 loop reads CASRTSGGHTDTQYF. CDR3 sequence (DNA): TGTGCCAGCCGTACTAGCGGGGGACACACAGATACGCAGTATTTT.

The rearrangement uses TRBV5-1 and TRBJ1-6; no reliable D call. Germline V gives CDR1 SGHRS, CDR2 YFSETQ. The V end lost 4 bases, the J end lost 8 bases, and 16 bases lay between the germline ends. This CDR3 is 15 amino acids long. CDR3: CASSTGSGGDSPLHF. CDR3 in DNA: TGCGCCAGCAGCACTGGCTCAGGAGGTGATTCACCCCTCCACTTT.

This clone appeared a few times. The gene calls are TRBV30 and TRBJ1-6; TRBD1 aligns across 8 bases. CDR3 length: 15 amino acids. V lost 6 bases, J lost 0 bases, and 4 bases stayed unmatched. Germline V lookup: CDR1 GTSNPN, CDR2 SVGIG (reference sequence). The CDR3 coding sequence is TGTGCCTGCCGACAGGGGAGCTCCTATAATTCACCCCTCCACTTT. Its protein is CACRQGSSYNSPLHF.

The chain carries TRBV30 and TRBJ2-7; perhaps TRBD2 as D (5 bases). V lost 1 base and J 2 bases, leaving 18 bases between the germline ends. This CDR3 region has 16 residues. Germline V gives CDR1 GTSNPN, CDR2 SVGIG (reference sequence). This CDR3 is CAWSGRTQGYPYEQYF. In DNA, the CDR3 is TGTGCCTGGAGTGGTCGGACTCAAGGGTATCCCTACGAGCAGTACTTC.

The chain joins TRBV29-1 to TRBJ2-3; TRBD2 might be the D (5 bases). The CDR3 runs to 12 residues. Germline V lookup: CDR1 SQVTM, CDR2 ANQGSEA. The ends were cut back, 4 bases at V and 10 bases at J, with 15 bases in the middle. The CDR3 DNA follows: TGCAGCGTTGGAGCGACCGGGGATCCGCAGTATTTT. Its translation: CSVGATGDPQYF.

The chain carries TRBV28 and TRBJ1-1, with 8 positions matching TRBD1. Trimming removed 5 bases from V and 5 bases from J; junction bases left unmatched: 7. CDR3 length equals 14 residues. The germline V gene has CDR1 MDHEN and CDR2 SYDVKM. The CDR3 DNA reads as TGTGCCAGCAGTGGACAGGGCAGGGGAACTGAAGCTTTCTTT. This sequence encodes CASSGQGRGTEAFF.

Concerning this clone itself: Other nucleotide sequences in the sample specify the same CDR3. The rearrangement joins TRBV9 to TRBJ2-2; D not certain. Trimming cost V 2 bases and J 0 bases, with 5 bases left between them. CDR3 length equals 14 residues. Per the germline V gene, CDR1 is SGDLS and CDR2 is YYNGEE. This CDR3 is CASSVDSNTGELFF. The CDR3 DNA sequence: TGTGCCAGCAGCGTCGACTCGAACACCGGGGAGCTGTTTTTT.

V and J are TRBV5-6 and TRBJ2-3; no firm D call. The CDR3 extends over 16 amino acids. The germline V gene encodes CDR1 SGHDT and CDR2 YYEEEE. Trimming removed 4 bases at V and 0 bases at J, with 15 bases between. CDR3 coding DNA: TGTGCCAGCAGCCCCCAGTCACACCCTAGCACAGATACGCAGTATTTT. Translated: CASSPQSHPSTDTQYF.

V gene TRBV27 combines with J gene TRBJ2-5; 9 bases match TRBD1. V was pared by 5 bases and J by 4 bases, with 2 bases of the junction left unmatched. CDR3 length: 13 residues. The germline V gene has CDR1 MNHEY and CDR2 SMNVEV (reference sequence). CDR3 residues: CASSDRGLETQYF. CDR3 nucleotides: TGTGCCAGCAGTGACAGGGGGTTAGAGACCCAGTACTTC.

This clone was recorded at least ten times. This sequence joins TRBV14 and TRBJ2-6; 8 positions agree with TRBD1. The V and J ends lost 3 bases and 0 bases, in that order; junction bases with no gene match: 4. Germline V CDR1 and CDR2: SGHDN, FVKESK. CDR3 length: 17 amino acids. The chain's CDR3 is CASSHGQGRSGANVLTF. CDR3 DNA: TGTGCCAGCAGCCATGGACAGGGCCGCTCTGGGGCCAACGTCCTGACTTTC.

V usage is TRBV5-1 and J usage is TRBJ2-7, with 12 bases fitting TRBD2. Germline trimming cut 0 bases from V and 6 bases from J; bases unmatched to any gene: 1. The CDR3 covers 14 residues. Germline CDR1 is SGHRS and CDR2 is YFSETQ. CDR3 DNA sequence: TGCGCCAGCAGCTTGGGACTAGCGGGGGCCGAGCAGTACTTC. Translation: CASSLGLAGAEQYF.

A remark on this clone: Other DNA sequences from this sample encode an identical CDR3 as well. The J gene is TRBJ2-5, the V gene TRBV5-6; 7 bases map to TRBD1. The CDR3 covers 14 residues. Germline lookup yields CDR1 SGHDT and CDR2 YYEEEE. The V gene end was trimmed by 4 bases and the J gene end by 4 bases; junction bases not matched to a gene: 7. CDR3 protein: CASSRQGSSETQYF. The DNA of the CDR3 is TGTGCCAGCAGCCGACAGGGAAGTTCAGAGACCCAGTACTTC.

This clone was observed a few times. The chain couples TRBV5-1 to TRBJ2-2; 9 bases fit TRBD1. Trimming at V came to 4 bases and at J to 6 bases, leaving 10 bases not matched to a gene. This CDR3 is 16 amino acids long. The germline gives CDR1 SGHRS, CDR2 YFSETQ. The CDR3 reads CASSPTRGQGAGELFF. The CDR3 DNA sequence: TGCGCCAGCAGCCCGACTCGGGGACAGGGCGCCGGGGAGCTGTTTTTT.

The V call is TRBV28, the J call TRBJ1-2; 7 bases fit TRBD1. V lost 8 bases to trimming and J lost 7 bases; unmatched junction nucleotides: 13. CDR3 size: 14 residues. Germline V gene data show CDR1 as MDHEN and CDR2 as SYDVKM. The CDR3 nucleotides are TGTGCCAGCCTGATCTCGATCGACAGGGCTGGCTACACCTTC. It specifies CASLISIDRAGYTF.

This clone was counted many times. The gene calls are TRBV13 and TRBJ2-7; no reliable D call. This CDR3 region has 14 residues. CDR1 and CDR2 (germline): PRHDT, FYEKMQ (reference sequence). The V end lost 6 bases, the J end lost 7 bases, and 19 bases lay between the germline ends. The CDR3 nucleotides read TGTGCCAGCAGTTTTTCCCGCCAAACTCGGGAGCAGTACTTC. The encoded protein is CASSFSRQTREQYF.